This TCR beta chain was documented in a study of T-cell memory formation after mild COVID-19. This clonotype turned up a few times. Trimming cost V 1 base and J 0 bases, with 12 bases left between them. Germline CDR1 and CDR2: SGHTA and FQGNSA. CDR3 length: 16 residues. TCRdb processed the 5' RACE reads anew with MiXCR; each CDR3 protein has one entry. The repertoire holds 250,000 to 350,000 distinct CDR3 sequences, with about a sixth as singletons. Sample: PBMCs or a T cell subset sorted from them (not recorded which). This receptor was obtained from a man aged 18 to 29 who had mild COVID-19 (a few samples of this study predate the infection). Cell type and time point are not known. This chain connects TRBV7-2 to TRBJ1-1, with D possibly being TRBD1 (6 bases). The CDR3 reads CASSLGYGGMNTEAFF. The CDR3 bases are TGTGCCAGCAGCTTAGGGTACGGGGGCATGAACACTGAAGCTTTCTTT.